The clone carrying this T cell receptor (beta chain) was picked up a small number of times. The data originate from a study of blood T cell repertoires in COVID-19. Background on the study: Some COVID-19 samples were acute and others convalescent; all came from the United States, Italy and Spain. The analysed material was cDNA or gDNA that came from T cells, B-cell-depleted T cells, or PBMCs.

Germline V lookup: CDR1 KGHSH, CDR2 LQKENI. The CDR3 contains 12 residues. V lost 5 bases, J lost 5 bases, and 4 bases lay in between. In the original analysis: Scientists estimated how many nucleated cells there were by amplifying reference gene primers. Profiling relied on immunoSEQ multiplex PCR, and the TCRdb table lists in-frame clones only, not all of them. D and trimming were read from the DNA, whereas the V and J calls and clone size are those reported in that table. The sample contains about 220,000 clones, 82% of which appear only once. Sequenced input: peripheral blood. This rearrangement joins TRBV18 to TRBJ1-6; D not certain. The TCR comes from a woman older than 75 with acute or convalescent COVID-19. DNA for the CDR3: TGTGCCAGCTCAACTAATAATTCACCCCTCCACTTT. It yields the protein CASSTNNSPLHF.